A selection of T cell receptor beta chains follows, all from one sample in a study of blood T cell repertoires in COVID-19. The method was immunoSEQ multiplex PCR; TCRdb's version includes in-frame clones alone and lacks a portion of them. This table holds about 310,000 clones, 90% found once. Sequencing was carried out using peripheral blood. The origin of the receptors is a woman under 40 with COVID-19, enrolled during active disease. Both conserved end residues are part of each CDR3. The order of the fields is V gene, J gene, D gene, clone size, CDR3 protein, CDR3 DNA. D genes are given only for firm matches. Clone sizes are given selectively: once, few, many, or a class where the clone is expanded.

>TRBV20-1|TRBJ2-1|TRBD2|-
CSASEAGLAETKQFF
TGCAGTGCTAGTGAGGCGGGACTAGCGGAAACGAAGCAGTTCTTC
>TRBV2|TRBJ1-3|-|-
CASNAGTFSGNTIYF
TGTGCCAGCAATGCGGGTACTTTCTCTGGAAACACCATATATTTT
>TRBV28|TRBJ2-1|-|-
CASSLGLAYNEQFF
TGTGCCAGCAGTTTAGGCCTAGCCTACAATGAGCAGTTCTTC
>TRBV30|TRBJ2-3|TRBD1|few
CAWTMTGYHTDTQYF
TGTGCCTGGACCATGACAGGGTATCATACAGATACGCAGTATTTT
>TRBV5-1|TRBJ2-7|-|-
CASLPGDRSSYEQYF
TGCGCCAGCCTTCCCGGAGACAGGAGCTCCTACGAGCAGTACTTC
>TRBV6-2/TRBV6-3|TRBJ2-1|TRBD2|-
CASSYSKGLAGDEQFF
TGTGCCAGCAGTTACTCGAAGGGACTAGCGGGAGATGAGCAGTTCTTC
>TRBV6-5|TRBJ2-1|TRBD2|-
CASSLGLAGVNEQFF
TGTGCCAGCAGCTTGGGACTAGCGGGAGTGAATGAGCAGTTCTTC
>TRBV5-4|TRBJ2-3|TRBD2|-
CASSFPTSGRTDTQYF
TGTGCCAGCAGCTTTCCGACTAGCGGGAGAACAGATACGCAGTATTTT
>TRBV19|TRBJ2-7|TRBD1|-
CASKKGQGSSYEQYF
TGTGCCAGTAAAAAGGGACAGGGGAGCTCCTACGAGCAGTACTTC
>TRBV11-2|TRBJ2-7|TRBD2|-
CASSLLRLAGVVEQYF
TGTGCCAGCAGCTTACTCCGACTAGCGGGAGTTGTGGAGCAGTACTTC
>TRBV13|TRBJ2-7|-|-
CASSLGPGYEQYF
TGTGCCAGCAGCTTAGGCCCAGGCTACGAGCAGTACTTC
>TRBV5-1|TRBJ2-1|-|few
CASSLDGDRSYNEQFF
TGCGCCAGCAGCTTGGACGGAGATCGCTCCTACAATGAGCAGTTCTTC
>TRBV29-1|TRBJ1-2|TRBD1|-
CSVLRDSALGSGYTF
TGCAGCGTTCTACGGGACAGCGCCCTTGGGAGTGGCTACACCTTC
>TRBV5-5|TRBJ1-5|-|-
CASSVQDGRNQPQHF
TGTGCCAGCAGCGTACAGGACGGTAGGAATCAGCCCCAGCATTTT
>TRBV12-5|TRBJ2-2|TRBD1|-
CASGLDGTGGGELFF
TGTGCTAGTGGTTTGGATGGGACAGGGGGCGGGGAGCTGTTTTTT
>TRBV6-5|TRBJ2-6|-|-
CASSDSLDLTF
TGTGCCAGCAGTGACTCGTTAGACCTGACTTTC
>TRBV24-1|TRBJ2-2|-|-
CATRGAGIGELFF
TGTGCCACCCGCGGGGCCGGGATCGGGGAGCTGTTTTTT
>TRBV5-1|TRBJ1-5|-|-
CASSLDSSNQPQHF
TGCGCCAGCAGCTTGGACAGCAGCAATCAGCCCCAGCATTTT
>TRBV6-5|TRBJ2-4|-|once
CASSGRRVDIQYF
TGTGCCAGTTCTGGGCGCAGGGTGGACATTCAGTACTTC
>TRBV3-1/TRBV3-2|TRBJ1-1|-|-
CASSQAGVNTEAFF
TGTGCCAGCAGCCAAGCAGGGGTGAACACTGAAGCTTTCTTT
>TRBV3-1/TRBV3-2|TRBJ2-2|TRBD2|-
CASATQGLAANTGELFF
TGTGCCAGCGCGACCCAGGGACTAGCGGCGAACACCGGGGAGCTGTTTTTT